This record covers a single T cell receptor (beta chain). Its recognized antigen is unknown. Base qualities were left out, and no much larger clone turns up one base away. The library was prepared using the immunoSEQ multiplex PCR assay. The multiplex PCR relied on a mix of 60 forward primers for TCR Vbeta segments and 13 reverse primers for TCR Jbeta segments. The CDR3 region of rearranged TCR beta genes was amplified from genomic DNA by a multiplex PCR assay. The amplified TCR beta libraries were sequenced on the Illumina HiSeq System as 87-base-pair reads. Concerning the study's data processing: In a later analysis, tens of millions of unique TCR beta chains were counted across the roughly 670 repertoires, and about 10 million of these chains were shared by at least two donors. Raw reads were error-corrected and collapsed into unique sequences by a nearest-neighbor algorithm in which closely related sequences were merged to remove PCR and sequencing errors. V, D and J gene segments were assigned by aligning CDR3 sequences to IMGT reference sequences. Each retained sequence needed at least a six-nucleotide match to both a V gene segment and a J gene segment. Rearrangements were classified as productive when the CDR3 lacked stop codons and remained in frame with V and J, and all other rearrangements were classified as non-productive. Following IMGT convention, CDR3 was defined as the stretch from the second conserved V-encoded cysteine to the conserved J-encoded phenylalanine. In an earlier analysis of roughly 610 of the donors, sequences lacking an unambiguous match to a single V gene segment were excluded. An earlier analysis of a few hundred of the donors classified V segments as functional when productive rearrangements were above 56.7% and as segregating when the standard deviation between donors was above 5%. A statistical classification framework was built to diagnose cytomegalovirus status from the catalog of TCR beta chain sequences. V and J gene assignment, in a later analysis, came from comparing TCR nucleotide sequences with IMGT/GENE-DB human TR gene sequences. Using the TCRdist pipeline, a later analysis assigned CDR3 sequences along with most-parsimonious VDJ recombination scenarios. A later analysis defined each TCR beta chain by its CDR3 amino acid sequence plus V-gene family, and excluded reads lacking a unique V-gene family. As a way to deal with suspected cross-contamination and a sequencing artifact, a later analysis dropped hundreds of nucleotide sequences that were highly shared and had low generation probability. For each public chain, a later analysis derived a clonal expansion index from normalized ranks of inferred template counts within each repertoire. A later analysis computed generation probabilities with a VDJ recombination model fitted to out-of-frame rearrangements, and checked the results against IGoR. In a later analysis, hypergeometric tests were used to score TCR-TCR, TCR-HLA and TCR-CMV co-occurrence, with a repertoire-size bias correction applied to TCR pairs. To estimate false discovery rates, a later analysis permuted the HLA or CMV assignments 20 times. In a later analysis, co-occurring TCRs were grouped using DBSCAN, with TCRdist sequence similarity added in when clustering inside HLA-allele-positive subsets. Co-occurrence clustering excluded repertoires with fewer than 30,000 or more than 120,000 public chains, plus five with anomalous nucleotide sharing. The source is immuneACCESS, and TCRdb retained only in-frame sequences with V and J called. Part of the clones is not carried over; for the studies checked, unresolved V genes explain less than half of this, and the remainder is unexplained. Clonal size and the V and J genes are those of that table, whereas D and trimming came from the DNA. In this sample the table shows some 150,000 clones, over 80% of which occur a single time. Less than 3% of the sample lies in the top ten.

This specimen comes from a study of cytomegalovirus exposure and HLA in healthy donors (dated 2017 in TCRdb). General notes on the study: An earlier analysis of under 600 of the donors reported more than 250 Gb of sequence data and around 120 million unique TCR beta sequences from around 200 million T cells. In a later genetic analysis, genome-wide SNP genotypes for about three fifths of the roughly 670 donors were used, and that subset was treated as a discovery cohort. About five DR-DQ haplotypes were handled as single units for association and clustering, since linkage in the cohort was strong. All discovery cohort repertoires had been generated on a single sequencing platform. A later analysis re-analyzed previously published TCR beta repertoires from 650 to 800 donors and added high-resolution HLA genotyping to study TCR occurrence patterns. Both class I and class II loci were covered by HLA typing, at four-digit resolution. On average, approximately 250,000 unique TCR beta nucleotide sequences were sequenced per donor among about 400 genotyped donors of the cohort, with roughly 19% of those sequences being non-productive. Besides the first cohort of around 670 subjects, a separate validation cohort made up of 120 different subjects was used. The number of typed donors differed by locus: about 620-640 for A, B, C, DRB1 and DQB1; approximately 540 for DQA1; 606 for DPA1; and roughly 450 for DPB1. Donor age, sex, ethnicity and CMV serostatus were collected together with the repertoire data. The study aimed to test whether cataloging public T cell receptors could reveal signatures of past pathogen exposure. Of the roughly 400 genotyped donors, 81% fell in the genetic ancestry cluster associated with self-reported Caucasian donors. The study profiled the T cell repertoires of 500 to 800 subjects by immunosequencing and related them to cytomegalovirus serostatus. About 300 gigabases of sequencing data and around 85 million unique TCR sequences made up an early release that covered fewer than 650 HLA-typed donors. High-throughput TCR immunosequencing, statistical association of individual TCRs with disease status, and machine learning were combined to predict cytomegalovirus infection status. Rather than using new phenotypic data, the later analysis identified candidate immune exposures from TCR beta sequences and from how often those sequences occurred across donors. In an earlier analysis of several hundred of the donors, high-throughput TCR beta sequencing was used to judge whether each TCR beta V gene segment behaved as functional or pseudogenic. Beyond this particular receptor, the publication reports: Assigning TCR associations to individual alleles was difficult when HLA alleles, especially DR and DQ, strongly co-occurred. A later analysis found that HLA-associated TCR beta chains were more clonally expanded and had lower generation probabilities than equally common non-associated chains. A later genetic analysis associated a missense DCLRE1C variant with V-gene and J-gene trimming of TCR beta chains, and an independent cohort replicated the association. Because HLA typing was missing for some donors at each locus, association tests included only the typed subset. A group of highly shared sequence variants was considered likely to be a technical artifact of the sequencing pipeline. According to a later analysis, parvovirus B19, influenza, CMV and Epstein-Barr virus appeared linked to several top co-occurrence clusters. Compared with the roughly 670-donor mean, donors in an Asian-associated ancestry cluster had fewer N-insertions in productive TCRs, according to a later genetic analysis. The earlier analysis of approximately 590 of the donors excluded 15 to 20 rarely observed V segments, including chromosome 9 orphons, because counts were too low. The classifier was reported to diagnose cytomegalovirus status with high specificity and sensitivity in both the original and validation cohorts. A later analysis found that most CMV-associated TCR beta chains appeared HLA-restricted, with HLA associations seemingly driven largely by CMV exposure. According to the authors, the approach could potentially be generalized to other disease states and immunological phenotypes. Three of the identified cytomegalovirus-associated TCR beta chains were confirmed in vitro to be specific for cytomegalovirus antigens. In a later analysis, 15,000 to 20,000 TCR beta sequences were associated with specific HLA alleles at a false discovery rate of 0.05. Some IMGT-functional V segments, including TRBV6-2 and TRBV6-3, could not be distinguished by the 87-base-pair reads and were therefore excluded. Linkage disequilibrium might explain the correlated functional status among segregating V segments, but an unknown experimental factor could not be ruled out. Immune exposure information for the cohort was limited to CMV serostatus. Only TCR beta chains were sequenced in this cohort, and the absence of alpha or paired-chain data limited detectable features. A further reported finding was that TCR beta sequences accurately predicted the HLA-A and HLA-B alleles for most subjects in the first cohort. Roughly uniform sequencing depth across donors was assumed in presence/absence analyses, although this assumption may not hold. In an earlier analysis of some 640 of the donors, most TCR beta V segments were observed in productive rearrangements about 87% or about 30% of the time, broadly matching IMGT annotations. Across donors, most TCR sequences were observed very rarely, whereas some public TCRs were present in many individuals. The study gave a list of about 160 TCR beta chains associated with cytomegalovirus. According to a later analysis, TCR association rates differed among HLA loci, with DRB1 alleles showing the most associated TCRs and HLA-C alleles showing the fewest.

Per the germline V gene (reference sequence), SSHAT is the CDR1 and FNYEAQ is the CDR2. The CDR3 contains 15 residues, cysteine and phenylalanine counted. Only CDR3 DNA is held: 45 bases, read in frame from base 1. Germline trimming: 5 bases from V, 5 bases from J; junction bases outside gene matches: 10. The cohort comprised approximately 700 healthy bone marrow donors. At the time of sampling, all cohort members were nominally healthy, though unrecorded immune exposures were likely present. The donor was CMV seronegative and belonged to the group of roughly 330 seronegative cohort members. A peripheral blood sample was collected from each donor, and TCR beta sequencing was performed on peripheral blood mononuclear cells. The Qiagen DNeasy Blood Extraction Kit was used to extract genomic DNA from the blood cell samples.

The sequence is built from TRBV7-7 and TRBJ2-5, and TRBD1 matches 8 of the central bases. This TCR was recovered from a woman aged 25 to 45 in good health and CMV-seronegative. Sequenced input: PBMCs. The CDR3 loop reads CASSHPDRVTETQYF. The DNA sequence is TGTGCCAGCAGCCACCCGGACAGGGTGACGGAGACCCAGTACTTC.